What follows are 22 T cell receptor beta chains derived from one specimen sequenced in a study of CD8 T cells in ankylosing spondylitis (dated 2017 in TCRdb). The library was obtained by 5' RACE. TCRdb shows the sequencer as Illumina HiSeq 2500. TCRdb trimmed public reads at Q25 via fastp, called clones via MiXCR and kept in-frame beta chains. Rows with one shared CDR3 protein collapse into an entry with the most common genes and DNA. This sample lists roughly 700,000 distinct CDR3 sequences; under 20% were detected once. About 20% of the sample is in the top ten clones. Their cognate antigens are unknown. The paper as a whole reports these results and caveats: Blood from ankylosing spondylitis patients appeared to be characterized by a TCR beta motif made up of under ten highly homologous amino acid variants.

The sequencing input was blood, either unsorted or a sorted T cell fraction (not recorded which). These receptors all come from a male donor with ankylosing spondylitis.

The DNA for the CDR3 is TGCGCCAGCAGCCAAGAAGCGAGGAACACCTACAATGAGCAGTTCTTC. This codes for CASSQEARNTYNEQFF. The chain uses TRBV4-1 and TRBJ2-1; no reliable D call. There are 16 residues in the CDR3. CDR1 and CDR2 from the germline V gene are MGHRA and YSYEKL. V was cut by 0 bases and J by 2 bases, with 11 bases left in between.

DNA for the CDR3: TGTGCCAGCAGCCCATGGACAGGGGGCTACAATCAGCCCCAGCATTTT. This gives the protein CASSPWTGGYNQPQHF. V gene TRBV5-5 combines with J gene TRBJ1-5, with TRBD1 identical over 11 bases. This CDR3 is 16 amino acids long. Looked up from germline, CDR1 is SGHKS and CDR2 is YYEKEE (reference sequence). V lost 4 bases, J lost 3 bases, and 6 bases stayed unmatched.

The rearrangement uses TRBV5-1 and TRBJ2-5; 11 bases align to TRBD1. In germline, CDR1 is SGHRS, CDR2 YFSETQ. V dropped 1 base and J dropped 5; count of bases not matched to a gene: 7. The CDR3 length is 16 residues. The CDR3 is CASSLNVGQGAETQYF. The CDR3 DNA reads TGCGCCAGCAGCTTGAATGTCGGACAGGGGGCCGAGACCCAGTACTTC.

This clonotype occurred many times. V and J are TRBV7-9 and TRBJ1-1, with D possibly being TRBD1 (5 bases). Trimming cost V 1 base and J 4 bases, with 10 bases left between them. This CDR3 comprises 14 residues. CDR1 is SEHNR and CDR2 is FQNEAQ in the germline V gene (reference sequence). The CDR3 is CASSLGRGGTEAFF. In nucleotides, the CDR3 is TGTGCCAGCAGCTTAGGTCGGGGCGGCACTGAAGCTTTCTTT.

CDR3 loop: CSAVGTDYGYTF. CDR3 nucleotides: TGCAGTGCGGTCGGGACCGACTATGGCTACACCTTC. This chain uses TRBV20-1 with TRBJ1-2, with D maybe TRBD1 (5 bases). The CDR3 loop spans 12 amino acids. Germline loops: CDR1 DFQATT, CDR2 SNEGSKA (reference sequence). Trimming took off 6 bases at V and 3 bases at J, with 11 bases between the two ends.

The chain joins TRBV9 to TRBJ2-4, with D tentatively TRBD1 (6 bases). CDR1 is SGDLS, CDR2 YYNGEE, per germline. CDR3 length: 14 amino acids. The V end lost 0 bases, the J end lost 3 bases, and 7 bases lay between the germline ends. The CDR3 protein is CASSVGGGKNIQYF. Here the CDR3 DNA reads TGTGCCAGCAGCGTAGGAGGGGGCAAAAACATTCAGTACTTC.

This clonotype was seen a few times. CDR3 residues: CASNSRISNQPQHF. Here the CDR3 DNA reads TGTGCCAGCAATTCCAGGATTAGCAATCAGCCCCAGCATTTT. V usage is TRBV2 and J usage is TRBJ1-5; no clear D gene. In germline, CDR1 is SNHLY, CDR2 FYNNEI. This CDR3 spans 14 amino acids. Trimming stripped 7 bases from V and 0 bases from J, with 10 bases between. The variable domain in full, with the rest retrieved from reference TRBV2 and TRBJ1-5, is EPEVTQTPSHQVTQMGQEVILRCVPISNHLYFYWYRQILGQKVEFLVSFYNNEISEKSEIFDDQFSVERPDGSNFTLKIRSTKLEDSAMYFCASNSRISNQPQHFGDGTRLSIL.

The V gene is TRBV28, the J gene TRBJ2-7; D may be TRBD1 or TRBD2 (6 bases each). Germline V gives CDR1 MDHEN, CDR2 SYDVKM. Between the trimmed V and J ends, which lost 7 bases and 5 bases, there was a span of 24 bases. The CDR3 has 16 residues. The DNA of the CDR3 is TGTGCCAGCACCCAACCGGGGGCAGGGAAGGGAGACGAGCAGTACTTC. Translating it yields CASTQPGAGKGDEQYF.

V is TRBV12-2 and J is TRBJ2-6; TRBD2 reflects the table's D call only, with no check against the DNA. TRBV12-2 represents a pseudogene. The length of the CDR3 is 20 residues. CDR3 sequence reads: CASRPLALAGGQPGANVLTF. Written as DNA, the CDR3 is TGTGCAAGTCGCCCATTGGCACTAGCGGGAGGGCAACCTGGGGCCAACGTCCTGACTTTC.

This clonotype came up a few times. The genes are TRBV5-6 and TRBJ2-5, with 11 bases lining up with TRBD2. The V gene end was trimmed by 2 bases and the J gene end by 5 bases; junction bases not matched to a gene: 5. The germline V gene has CDR1 SGHDT and CDR2 YYEEEE. The CDR3 is 15 amino acids. CDR3 DNA sequence: TGTGCCAGCAGCTTTAGCGGGAGGGCCCTGGAGACCCAGTACTTC. Its translation: CASSFSGRALETQYF.

The chain employs TRBV7-8 and TRBJ1-2, with D perhaps matching TRBD1 (6 bases). Germline V gene data show CDR1 as SGHVS and CDR2 as FQNEAQ. The CDR3 runs 15 residues. V dropped 1 base and J dropped 2 bases, with 11 bases sitting between them. The CDR3 nucleotides read TGTGCCAGCAGCTTAGGATGGGGGCCCAACTATGGCTACACCTTC. Its protein is CASSLGWGPNYGYTF.

This clonotype was detected only a few times. This rearrangement joins TRBV7-2 to TRBJ2-3, with D perhaps being TRBD1 or TRBD2 (6 bases each). The germline V and J ends were trimmed by 5 bases and 2 bases, with 20 bases remaining between them. The CDR3 is 17 residues long. Germline-derived CDR1 and CDR2 are SGHTA and FQGNSA. The CDR3 here is CASSRGWGAGYTDTQYF. The CDR3 DNA follows: TGTGCCAGCAGCCGAGGATGGGGGGCGGGGTACACAGATACGCAGTATTTT.

This clonotype was seen only a few times. The genes are TRBV28 and TRBJ2-2; 7 bases agree with TRBD2. CDR1 and CDR2 (germline): MDHEN, SYDVKM. The CDR3 is 15 residues long. Unmatched junction bases numbered 8, after V lost 5 bases and J lost 5 bases. The CDR3 region is CASSLGGRRTGELFF. CDR3 DNA sequence: TGTGCCAGCAGTCTTGGCGGGAGAAGGACCGGGGAGCTGTTTTTT.

The rearrangement joins TRBV5-1 to TRBJ2-7; perhaps TRBD1 as D (6 bases). The germline CDR1 and CDR2 sequences are SGHRS and YFSETQ. Trimming cost V 0 bases and J 4 bases, with 11 bases left between them. This CDR3 region has 14 residues. The CDR3 here is CASSLGTVVYEQYF. In DNA, the CDR3 is TGCGCCAGCAGCTTGGGGACAGTGGTTTACGAGCAGTACTTC.

This clonotype was counted between two and nine times. V usage is TRBV3-1 and J usage is TRBJ2-3; D is unresolved. Germline CDR1 LGHDT, CDR2 YNNKEL (reference sequence). This CDR3 has 14 amino acids. V was shortened by 1 base and J by 2 bases, with 7 bases between the two germline ends. The CDR3 region is CASSQGLATDTQYF. The CDR3 DNA reads TGTGCCAGCAGCCAAGGTTTGGCCACAGATACGCAGTATTTT.

The table lists this clonotype with a few counts. This sequence joins TRBV5-1 and TRBJ2-3, with 13 bases identical to TRBD2. The ends lost 7 bases at V and 0 bases at J; junction bases unmatched: 8. The V gene's germline CDR1 is SGHRS and CDR2 YFSETQ. The CDR3 is 17 residues long. The CDR3 loop reads CASGGLAGVKSTDTQYF. CDR3 DNA sequence: TGCGCCAGCGGAGGACTAGCGGGAGTGAAGAGCACAGATACGCAGTATTTT.

The chain joins TRBV4-1 to TRBJ2-5, with D perhaps matching TRBD1 (6 bases). Deletions cut 0 bases from V and 2 bases from J, with 13 bases between. Looked up from germline, CDR1 is MGHRA and CDR2 is YSYEKL. CDR3 size: 16 residues. In DNA form, the CDR3 reads TGCGCCAGCAGCCAAGATTTTGGAGGACAGCAAGAGACCCAGTACTTC. Its translation is CASSQDFGGQQETQYF.

This clonotype showed up just a few times. The chain has TRBV20-1 and TRBJ2-1, with TRBD2 matching 9 bases. CDR3 length: 16 amino acids. Germline values: CDR1 DFQATT, CDR2 SNEGSKA (reference sequence). J lost 6 bases, V lost 0 bases, and 9 bases had no gene match. CDR3 nucleotides: TGCAGTGCTAGAGATAGGATAGCGGGAGTACTCAATGAGCAGTTCTTC. Translated, it gives CSARDRIAGVLNEQFF.

This chain uses TRBV12-3 or TRBV12-4 with TRBJ2-5, with 9 bases lining up with TRBD1. V trimming: 5 bases; J trimming: 5 bases; junction bases outside the gene matches: 9. The CDR3 has 15 amino acids. The CDR3 DNA follows: TGTGCCAGCAGTCCCACAGGGGGCTCGGGGGAGACCCAGTACTTC. Translation: CASSPTGGSGETQYF.

This chain connects TRBV6-1 to TRBJ2-7; 8 bases align to TRBD1. Germline loops: CDR1 MNHNS, CDR2 SASEGT. CDR3 size: 13 residues. V shed 6 bases and J 5 bases; nucleotides not matched to a gene: 6. This CDR3 is CASSRDRMDEQYF. The CDR3 DNA follows: TGTGCCAGCAGCAGGGACAGGATGGACGAGCAGTACTTC.

This chain uses TRBV18 with TRBJ2-1; 12 bases line up with TRBD2. The germline V gene encodes CDR1 KGHSH and CDR2 LQKENI. The length of the CDR3 is 17 residues. The junction had 10 bases not matched to a gene; V was cut back by 5 bases and J by 5 bases. The CDR3 protein is CASSSRLAGALDNEQFF. CDR3 sequence (DNA): TGTGCCAGCTCATCCAGACTAGCGGGGGCCCTAGACAATGAGCAGTTCTTC.

This chain uses TRBV25-1 with TRBJ1-3; 7 bases agree with TRBD1. The CDR3 totals 16 residues. Germline V lookup: CDR1 MGHDK, CDR2 SYGVNS. J was trimmed by 4 bases and V by 4 bases; bases with no gene match: 10. CDR3 sequence: CASSGPTGQSGNTIYF. As DNA, the CDR3 is TGTGCCAGCAGTGGGCCGACAGGGCAGTCCGGAAACACCATATATTTT.